This TCR beta chain appears in the sequencing data of a study of blood T cells in healthy people across ages. At the level of the study: When template switching was applied, about one barcoded beta molecule was captured per two T cells.

Study-wide findings and caveats: TCR beta diversity per million T cells fell roughly linearly with age.

The CDR3 spans 12 residues. V lost 4 bases, J lost 7 bases, and 11 bases lay in between. CDR1 and CDR2 (germline): LGHDT, YNNKEL (reference sequence). For the second PCR, which ran for roughly 7 to 11 cycles, a sample-barcoded 5' primer and a J-beta primer mix were used. Per sample, CDR3-containing paired-end reads numbered at least 3 million. TCRdb redid the calling of the 5' RACE reads with MiXCR, one entry per CDR3 protein. The sample contains more than 650,000 distinct CDR3 sequences, approximately 53% of which appear only once. In the case of this clonotype: Its matching antigen is unknown.

PBMCs were isolated at a quantity of at least 7 million per sample. Sequencing used blood. The receptor's source is a man aged 80 or over in good health. The V call is TRBV3-1, the J call TRBJ2-7, with unresolved D. CDR3 bases: TGTGCCAGCAGCCCATCAACCCGAGAGCAGTACTTC. Encoded protein: CASSPSTREQYF.